One T cell receptor beta chain is described in this entry. Its antigen remains unidentified. The data derive from a study of T cell clonality in common variable immunodeficiency (dated by TCRdb to the mid-2010s). CVID samples and control samples contributed equivalent amounts of genomic DNA as sequencing input. For every sample, a 60 bp segment covering the rearranged TCRbeta CDR3 region was amplified and then sequenced. The immunoSEQ assay, a bias-corrected multiplex PCR combined with high-throughput sequencing, was used to amplify TCRbeta. Per the original workflow: Each unique nucleotide sequence was treated as a clone and annotated with V, D and J genes, copy number and frequency. Sequences were labeled productive if in frame, and non-productive if out of frame or containing stop codons. As previously described, Shannon's entropy was used to calculate clonality. The predicted amino acid sequences of productive clones were used to derive the mean CDR3 Kyte-Doolittle hydropathy. Hierarchical clustering of scaled V gene usage was performed with the R hclust function using Manhattan distance and complete linkage. Clone sharing by CDR3 amino acid sequence was assessed by resampling 12 repertoires per group over 100 rounds. Repertoires were searched for approximately 70 published EBV-specific and around 230 published CMV-specific TCRbeta sequences. After a couple of CVID samples that produced fewer than 10,000 sequences were dropped from the analysis, 35 to 45 CVID repertoires remained. Imported from immuneACCESS, the table was reduced by TCRdb to in-frame sequences with V and J called. These copies leave out some clones; in studies compared against another copy, an unresolved V gene accounts for under half, and the cause of the remainder is not known. V, J and clone size are those of that table, while D and trimming were read from the DNA. The table for this sample lists about 20,000 clones, none of them counted only once. The top ten clones comprise about 2.5% of the sample.

General conclusions and limits of the study: Reportedly, TCRbeta sequences from CVID had fewer deletions and N-nucleotide insertions, and highly modified clones with 13 or more V deletions were absent from CVID. Increased TCRbeta clonality was found in CVID subjects compared with healthy controls (t-test p = 0.018), with the increase being most characteristic of about a third of subjects. Even though DNA input was equal, the average per sample came to some 90,000 unique sequences for controls compared with 25,000 to 40,000 for CVID samples. The authors noted that sequencing repertoires of T cell subpopulations would be needed to clarify what caused the increased clonality in CVID. Healthy controls shared more TCRbeta clones with each other than CVID subjects shared among themselves (p < 0.0001). Differences among patients in the CVID cohort limited the correlations between repertoire features and clinical complications.

Standard criteria, namely reduction of serum IgG, IgA and/or IgM below the normal range together with specific antibody deficiency, were applied for the diagnosis of CVID. There were around 44 subjects in the CVID group (roughly 15 female and 29 male), ranging in age from 9 to 64 years, with a mean age of about 40. Most of the CVID patients and most of the healthy controls were of Caucasian heritage. At the time of study participation, every CVID subject had been on replacement immunoglobulin therapy for one year or longer. At the time of blood collection, no CVID subject was ill or was being treated with immunomodulatory or immunosuppressive medication. From each donor, roughly 5 to 8 ml of heparinized peripheral whole blood was collected. Genomic DNA from adults with common variable immune deficiency (CVID) and from healthy adult controls was used to sequence TCRbeta CDR3 repertoires. Diluted blood was subjected to density centrifugation over Hypaque 1077 or Ficoll-Paque for isolation of peripheral blood mononuclear cells. Unsorted mononuclear cells served as the source of genomic DNA, which was extracted either by Qiagen column purification or by a centrifugation-based method.

Sequencing was carried out using peripheral blood mononuclear cells. This TCR derives from a human donor with common variable immunodeficiency.

The CDR3 DNA, read in part, is TGTGCCAGCAGCCCACGGGGACACAACTATGGC. It codes for CASSPRGHNYG. The complete CDR3 reads CASSPRGHNYGYTF. The sequence links TRBV7-2 to TRBJ1-2; tentative D gene TRBD1, with 6 bases matching. From the germline J gene comes the end of the CDR3, since the read stops 3 residues before it. Based on the germline V gene, the CDR1 and CDR2 sequences are SGHTA and FQGNSA. Its CDR3 holds 14 amino acids, cysteine through phenylalanine. The DNA covers only part of the CDR3, 33 bases in frame from base 1. V sheds 5 bases and J sheds 2 bases, leaving 12 bases between their ends.